This TCR beta chain was sequenced in a study of cytomegalovirus exposure and HLA in healthy donors. In this sample, this clone turned up a few times. Vbeta (60) and Jbeta (13) primers were used in the PCR. Libraries were prepared by immunoSEQ multiplex PCR; TCRdb keeps only in-frame clonotypes and omits some of them. This sample has around 97,000 clones, with roughly 66% found just once. Germline trimming cut 7 bases from V and 3 bases from J; bases unmatched to any gene: 9. CDR1 is ENHRY and CDR2 is SYGVKD in the germline V gene. The CDR3 spans 14 residues. This sequence was found in a woman between 50 and 59 years old in good health and CMV-seronegative. The sample consisted of PBMCs. The V call is TRBV10-3, the J call TRBJ2-7; 7 bases fit TRBD2. The CDR3 loop is CAITPEGGVYEQYF. CDR3 sequence (DNA): TGTGCCATCACCCCGGAGGGAGGGGTCTACGAGCAGTACTTC.